These 30 T cell receptor beta chains came from one sample sequenced in a study of blood T cell repertoires in COVID-19 (dated by TCRdb to about 2020). Library preparation used the immunoSEQ multiplex PCR assay. The source is immuneACCESS, and TCRdb retained only in-frame sequences with V and J called. Part of the clones is not carried over; for the studies checked, unresolved V genes explain less than half of this, and the remainder is unexplained. The sample records around 140,000 clones, 87% of which are singletons. Clones ranked in the top ten supply 8.6% of the sample. Sequenced material: peripheral blood. These receptors came from a woman aged 45-65 years with active or convalescent COVID-19.

The chain employs TRBV11-1 and TRBJ1-1; tentatively, D is TRBD1 (6 bases). V lost 0 bases to trimming and J lost 4 bases, with 12 bases between them. The CDR3 covers 15 residues. Looked up from germline, CDR1 is SGHAT and CDR2 is FQDESV (reference sequence). CDR3: CASSLAAQGATEAFF. The CDR3 DNA is TGTGCCAGCAGCTTAGCCGCACAGGGTGCCACTGAAGCTTTCTTT.

This clone was recorded once. The V call is TRBV5-5, the J call TRBJ1-1; 7 bases agree with TRBD1. Germline assignment: CDR1 SGHKS and CDR2 YYEKEE (reference sequence). J gave up 10 bases and V 3 bases, and 15 bases lay outside the gene matches. There are 15 residues in the CDR3. Here the CDR3 DNA reads TGTGCCAGCAGCTCCGAGGGGGCAGTTCAGACTATAGCTTTCTTT. Its protein is CASSSEGAVQTIAFF.

By its share, this clone is medium-sized. The chain has TRBV11-2 and TRBJ1-3; perhaps TRBD1 as D (5 bases). The germline gives CDR1 SGHAT, CDR2 FQNNGV. V shed 0 bases and J shed 3 bases, with 15 bases lying between them. CDR3 size: 17 residues. CDR3 coding DNA: TGTGCCAGCAGCTTAGACTACCCAGGGATGGGTGGAAACACCATATATTTT. Translated: CASSLDYPGMGGNTIYF.

This chain uses TRBV18 with TRBJ1-3; 7 bases map to TRBD1. Germline assignment: CDR1 KGHSH and CDR2 LQKENI. The CDR3 length is 13 residues. The junction had 1 base not matched to a gene; V was cut back by 5 bases and J by 3 bases. In DNA form, the CDR3 reads TGTGCCAGCTCAAGGGACAGTGGAAACACCATATATTTT. Translation: CASSRDSGNTIYF.

V and J are TRBV5-1 and TRBJ2-5; possibly TRBD1 for D (6 bases). Trimming took off 1 base at V and 5 bases at J, with 15 bases between the two ends. From germline, CDR1 is SGHRS and CDR2 YFSETQ. CDR3 length: 15 amino acids. CDR3 region: CASSLNEGVKETQYF. CDR3 DNA: TGCGCCAGCAGCTTGAATGAGGGGGTGAAGGAGACCCAGTACTTC.

The rearrangement links TRBV10-3 to TRBJ2-3, with 8 bases identical to TRBD2. Germline CDR1 reads ENHRY; CDR2 reads SYGVKD. The CDR3 consists of 13 residues. The V and J ends lost 10 bases and 4 bases, in that order; junction bases with no gene match: 7. This chain's CDR3 is CATRTSPADTQYF. CDR3 in DNA: TGTGCCACCCGGACTAGCCCAGCAGATACGCAGTATTTT.

The rearrangement joins TRBV19 to TRBJ1-5, with no clear D. The V gene lost 7 bases and the J gene lost 11 bases, with 15 bases spanning the gap. Germline V gives CDR1 LNHDA, CDR2 SQIVND (reference sequence). The CDR3 extends over 12 amino acids. The DNA for the CDR3 is TGTGCCAGTATGCCGGGCCTCGGGGCCCAGCATTTT. Protein product: CASMPGLGAQHF.

This clone was recorded a few times. The gene calls are TRBV14 and TRBJ1-3; D may be TRBD1 (5 bases). Germline V lookup: CDR1 SGHDN, CDR2 FVKESK. The CDR3 length is 17 residues. The V end was cut by 0 bases, the J end by 0 bases, with 12 bases between. This chain's CDR3 is CASSQEGDYFSGNTIYF. The CDR3 nucleotides are TGTGCCAGCAGCCAAGAGGGGGACTATTTCTCTGGAAACACCATATATTTT.

V and J are TRBV30 and TRBJ2-5; 7 bases are a match to TRBD1. CDR1 is GTSNPN and CDR2 is SVGIG in the germline V gene (reference sequence). The CDR3 is made up of 13 amino acids. The V and J ends lost 5 bases and 1 base, in that order; junction bases with no gene match: 4. The CDR3 nucleotides read TGTGCCTGGTACCGACAGGGCCAAGAGACCCAGTACTTC. Its protein is CAWYRQGQETQYF.

This sequence joins TRBV7-3 and TRBJ2-4; TRBD1 might be the D (6 bases). Trimming removed 1 base from V and 9 bases from J, with 10 bases in between. Per the germline V gene, CDR1 is SGHTA and CDR2 is FQGTGA. There are 13 residues in the CDR3. The CDR3 DNA reads TGTGCCAGCAGCTTAAAACAGGGTGGCATTCAGTACTTC. It specifies CASSLKQGGIQYF.

The V gene is TRBV7-2, the J gene TRBJ2-3; TRBD2 matches 10 bases. With V trimmed by 2 bases and J by 4 bases, 3 bases remained unmatched. The CDR3 extends over 15 amino acids. CDR1 is SGHTA and CDR2 is FQGNSA in the germline V gene. DNA of the CDR3: TGTGCCAGCAGCTTACTAGCGGGAGCGGCAGATACGCAGTATTTT. It encodes CASSLLAGAADTQYF.

The chain links TRBV30 to TRBJ2-7, with TRBD1 matching 11 bases. The CDR3 runs to 14 residues. V was clipped by 3 bases and J by 6 bases; unmatched bases: 7. The germline CDR1 and CDR2 sequences are GTSNPN and SVGIG (reference sequence). The CDR3 sequence: CAWSGGQGEGEQYF. The CDR3 bases are TGTGCCTGGAGCGGGGGACAGGGGGAAGGCGAGCAGTACTTC.

This chain links TRBV20-1 with TRBJ1-1, with D unresolved. CDR3 length: 11 residues. Germline CDR1 DFQATT, CDR2 SNEGSKA (reference sequence). The CDR3 region is CGSYSGTEAFF. The CDR3 DNA follows: TGCGGCAGTTATTCGGGGACTGAAGCTTTCTTT.

The chain is built from TRBV19 and TRBJ2-3; D unclear. The CDR3 consists of 15 residues. Germline CDR1 is LNHDA and CDR2 is SQIVND (reference sequence). The V end lost 5 bases, the J end lost 0 bases, and 12 bases lay between the germline ends. The CDR3 protein is CASSPAATSTDTQYF. As DNA, the CDR3 is TGTGCCAGTAGTCCTGCCGCTACTAGCACAGATACGCAGTATTTT.

This clone occurred a few times. The chain recombines TRBV12-3 or TRBV12-4 with TRBJ1-1; 9 nucleotides agree with TRBD1. The CDR3 runs 11 residues. Trimming cost V 6 bases and J 11 bases; bases outside gene matches: 4. CDR3 sequence (DNA): TGTGCCAGCAGCCCTGGGACAGGGGCTTTCTTT. This encodes CASSPGTGAFF.

The chain carries TRBV9 and TRBJ2-2; the match to TRBD2 covers 7 bases. The CDR3 length is 17 residues. Germline-derived CDR1 and CDR2 are SGDLS and YYNGEE. V shed 0 bases, J shed 4 bases, and the junction held 9 bases outside the gene matches. The CDR3 coding sequence is TGTGCCAGCAGCGTAGCGGGGCGGGAGTTGATCACCGGGGAGCTGTTTTTT. Translation: CASSVAGRELITGELFF.

This clone was recorded only once. The genes are TRBV5-6 and TRBJ2-7; 10 bases are a match to TRBD2. Germline CDR1 and CDR2: SGHDT and YYEEEE. The CDR3 contains 15 residues. The ends lost 2 bases at V and 0 bases at J; junction bases unmatched: 2. CDR3 sequence: CASSFGLAVSYEQYF. As DNA, the CDR3 is TGTGCCAGCAGCTTCGGACTAGCGGTCTCCTACGAGCAGTACTTC. Looking up the rest from reference TRBV5-6 and TRBJ2-7 gives the full variable domain: DAGVTQSPTHLIKTRGQQVTLRCSPKSGHDTVSWYQQALGQGPQFIFQYYEEEERQRGNFPDRFSGHQFPNYSSELNVNALLLGDSALYLCASSFGLAVSYEQYFGPGTRLTVT.

The chain carries TRBV9 and TRBJ1-5; unclear D gene. The germline V gene has CDR1 SGDLS and CDR2 YYNGEE. V was shortened by 4 bases and J by 3 bases, with 17 bases between the two germline ends. CDR3 length equals 16 residues. Here the CDR3 DNA reads TGTGCCAGCAGCCCAAGTGAGGGCTGGGACAATCAGCCCCAGCATTTT. Translation: CASSPSEGWDNQPQHF.

This clone was found once. The sample carries other DNA sequences with the same CDR3. The chain couples TRBV29-1 to TRBJ1-1, with 9 bases identical to TRBD1. V was clipped by 6 bases and J by 4 bases; unmatched bases: 0. The CDR3 runs to 11 residues. Germline lookup yields CDR1 SQVTM and CDR2 ANQGSEA. For the CDR3, the DNA is TGCAGCGTGGACAGGGGCACTGAAGCTTTCTTT. Protein sequence: CSVDRGTEAFF.

This sequence joins TRBV4-2 and TRBJ1-4; D gene unclear. CDR1 and CDR2 (germline): LGHNA, YNFKEQ. This CDR3 contains 16 residues. Trimming took off 0 bases at V and 3 bases at J, with 11 bases between the two ends. This CDR3 is CASSQEAWGANEKLFF. The CDR3 DNA reads TGTGCCAGCAGCCAAGAGGCGTGGGGAGCTAATGAAAAACTGTTTTTT.

This clone was recorded once. The chain uses TRBV7-2 and TRBJ2-1; D possibly corresponds to TRBD2 (6 bases). There are 15 residues in the CDR3. CDR1 and CDR2 (germline): SGHTA, FQGNSA. V gave up 5 bases and J gave up 3 bases, with 14 bases separating them. The CDR3 loop reads CASSPGTSFYNEQFF. The CDR3 DNA is TGTGCCAGCAGCCCCGGCACTAGCTTCTACAATGAGCAGTTCTTC.

The chain is built from TRBV3-1 (or the pseudogene TRBV3-2) and TRBJ1-3, with D maybe TRBD1 (5 bases). V gave up 5 bases and J gave up 2 bases, with 10 bases separating them. The CDR3 is 14 residues long. Germline CDR1 LGHDT, CDR2 YNNKEL (reference sequence). This CDR3 is CASSMMTAGNTIYF. The CDR3, as DNA: TGTGCCAGCAGCATGATGACAGCTGGAAACACCATATATTTT.

The rearrangement uses TRBV28 and TRBJ1-4; TRBD1 agrees at 10 bases. Trimming cost V 7 bases and J 5 bases; bases outside gene matches: 7. Germline lookup yields CDR1 MDHEN and CDR2 SYDVKM. The CDR3 is 15 residues long. The CDR3 DNA reads TGTGCCAGCACTCCTCTGGGACAGGGGAATGAAAAACTGTTTTTT. It translates to CASTPLGQGNEKLFF. Variable domain in full (rest from reference TRBV28 and TRBJ1-4): DVKVTQSSRYLVKRTGEKVFLECVQDMDHENMFWYRQDPGLGLRLIYFSYDVKMKEKGDIPEGYSVSREKKERFSLILESASTNQTSMYLCASTPLGQGNEKLFFGSGTQLSVL.

V and J are TRBV18 and TRBJ2-2; TRBD1 might be the D (6 bases). The CDR3 runs to 14 residues. V shed 7 bases and J shed 1 base, with 10 bases lying between them. Germline-derived CDR1 and CDR2 are KGHSH and LQKENI. The CDR3 loop is CASFGQMNTGELFF. The CDR3 nucleotides read TGTGCCAGCTTCGGACAGATGAACACCGGGGAGCTGTTTTTT.

The CDR3 sequence is CASSLSHPGNTIYF. CDR3 coding DNA: TGTGCCAGCTCCTTAAGCCATCCTGGAAACACCATATATTTT. This chain joins TRBV7-2 and TRBJ1-3, with D hard to call. The CDR3 is made up of 14 amino acids. Germline-derived CDR1 and CDR2 are SGHTA and FQGNSA. The V end was cut by 8 bases, the J end by 2 bases, with 13 bases between.

The V call is TRBV15, the J call TRBJ1-2; possibly TRBD1 for D (6 bases). V was pared by 5 bases and J by 7 bases, with 14 bases between. This CDR3 region has 13 residues. Germline lookup yields CDR1 LNHNV and CDR2 YYDKDF (reference sequence). CDR3 region: CATSSAQGFGYTF. CDR3 DNA sequence: TGTGCCACCAGCTCGGCACAGGGTTTTGGCTACACCTTC.

This clone has more than one count but fewer than ten. The genes are TRBV28 and TRBJ1-2; 10 bases are a match to TRBD1. The CDR3 is made up of 16 amino acids. Germline lookup yields CDR1 MDHEN and CDR2 SYDVKM. V shed 3 bases, J shed 3 bases, and the junction held 7 bases outside the gene matches. The CDR3 bases are TGTGCCAGCAGTTTCGACCCCGGGACAGGGGACTATGGCTACACCTTC. This encodes CASSFDPGTGDYGYTF.

The chain uses TRBV2 and TRBJ2-5, with D perhaps matching TRBD2 (6 bases). Per the germline V gene, CDR1 is SNHLY and CDR2 is FYNNEI. This CDR3 spans 15 amino acids. V gave up 6 bases and J gave up 5 bases, with 19 bases separating them. The CDR3 loop reads CASSTNRGVGETQYF. CDR3 in DNA: TGTGCCAGCAGCACTAACCGCGGGGTTGGCGAGACCCAGTACTTC.

The chain uses TRBV7-9 and TRBJ2-7; 7 positions agree with TRBD1. J was trimmed by 4 bases and V by 0 bases; bases with no gene match: 12. From germline, CDR1 is SEHNR and CDR2 FQNEAQ (reference sequence). This CDR3 is built from 17 residues. The CDR3 protein is CASSLALTKGGGYEQYF. The CDR3 nucleotides are TGTGCCAGCAGCTTAGCGCTAACGAAAGGGGGCGGGTACGAGCAGTACTTC.

J is TRBJ1-1 and V is TRBV7-2, with unresolved D. V lost 4 bases and J lost 0, with 15 bases in between. The CDR3 is made up of 16 amino acids. Germline assignment: CDR1 SGHTA and CDR2 FQGNSA. This chain's CDR3 is CASSSVQVFMNTEAFF. In DNA form, the CDR3 reads TGTGCCAGCAGCTCCGTCCAGGTTTTTATGAACACTGAAGCTTTCTTT.